These 7 T cell receptor beta chains originate from one sample sequenced in a study of CXCR3-negative and CXCR3-positive naive CD8 T cells. 5' RACE that incorporated UMI labels was used to prepare the TRB cDNA libraries. TCRdb reprocessed the 5' RACE reads; each CDR3 protein has one entry and no DNA is given. This table lists 130,000 or so distinct CDR3 sequences. The sequencing input was naive CXCR3- CD8+ T cells from blood. Subset meaning: CD45RO-CCR7+CD27+CD95- naive CD8+ T cells lacking CXCR3 (TNR3-). The receptors originated from a human donor in good health. Some clones in this sample may be carry-over from other donors' samples.

V is TRBV4-1 and J is TRBJ2-5. The CDR3 consists of 16 residues. The germline gives CDR1 MGHRA, CDR2 YSYEKL. The CDR3 spells CASSQGSHLSQETQYF.

This rearrangement joins TRBV6-5 to TRBJ2-5; TCRdb designates TRBD1, a call that cannot be tested without DNA. CDR1 MNHEY and CDR2 SVGAGI come from the germline V gene. The CDR3 has 15 residues. The chain's CDR3 is CASSYSPGGPETQYF.

CDR3: CASSQDLGIDTEAFF. This chain connects TRBV4-3 to TRBJ1-1. CDR3 length equals 15 residues. Germline V gives CDR1 LGHNA, CDR2 YSLEER.

This chain joins TRBV5-6 and TRBJ2-7; no DNA is available, so the TRBD1 call from TCRdb remains unchecked. The CDR3 sequence is 12 residues long. Germline V lookup: CDR1 SGHDT, CDR2 YYEEEE. The CDR3: CASSPGRAEQYF.

The rearrangement links TRBV7-2 to TRBJ2-1; the D gene TCRdb calls, TRBD1, cannot be checked with no DNA. The V gene's germline CDR1 is SGHTA and CDR2 FQGNSA. The CDR3 consists of 17 residues. CDR3 protein: CASGATTGEFWGNEQFF.

The rearrangement uses TRBV20-1 and TRBJ2-1; the TCRdb call, TRBD1, lacks DNA for checking. From germline, CDR1 is DFQATT and CDR2 SNEGSKA (reference sequence). The CDR3 spans 16 residues. CDR3: CSARPPDGTGSNEQFF.

The V and J genes are TRBV5-6 and TRBJ1-1; TCRdb's assignment of TRBD1 cannot be checked, as there is no DNA. The germline gives CDR1 SGHDT, CDR2 YYEEEE. The CDR3 contains 13 residues. This CDR3 is CASIETGGTEAFF.